The rows below give T cell receptor beta chains drawn from one sample of a study of breast tumors, draining lymph nodes, adjacent tissues. TCRdb re-called the multiplex PCR reads with MiXCR, one entry per CDR3 protein. The profile shows 200,000 or so distinct CDR3 sequences, roughly 29% of them singletons. Sequences were obtained from axillary lymph node tissue. The receptors were sampled from a female donor with breast cancer. Some clones in this sample may be carry-over from other donors' samples. Both conserved end residues are part of each CDR3. Each record gives: V gene, D gene, clone size, J gene, CDR3 DNA, CDR3 protein. The D gene is left open where the match is weak. Part of the rows lack a size; the others show once, few, many or a class for expanded clones.

v_call: TRBV28; d_call: .; clone_size: .; j_call: TRBJ2-3; cdr3_nt: TGTGCCAGCAGGAGCCTTCGCCCAGATACGCAGTATTTT; cdr3_aa: CASRSLRPDTQYF
v_call: TRBV7-6; d_call: .; clone_size: .; j_call: TRBJ1-1; cdr3_nt: TGTGCCAGCAGCCCCCGGGGGCGGGGGGGCACTGAAGCTTTCTTT; cdr3_aa: CASSPRGRGGTEAFF
v_call: TRBV6-6; d_call: TRBD1; clone_size: .; j_call: TRBJ2-1; cdr3_nt: TGTGCCAGCCAGACAGGGGGGGATGAGCAGTTCTTC; cdr3_aa: CASQTGGDEQFF
v_call: TRBV13; d_call: .; clone_size: many; j_call: TRBJ1-4; cdr3_nt: TGTGCCAGCAGCTCGGGGGCGGGTAATGAAAAACTGTTTTTT; cdr3_aa: CASSSGAGNEKLFF
v_call: TRBV20-1; d_call: TRBD2; clone_size: many; j_call: TRBJ2-1; cdr3_nt: TGCAGTGCCAGGGCTGGACTAGCGGGGGCCAATGAGCAGTTCTTC; cdr3_aa: CSARAGLAGANEQFF
v_call: TRBV4-2; d_call: .; clone_size: many; j_call: TRBJ1-5; cdr3_nt: TGTGCCAGCAGCCAAGATAATCAGCCCCAGCATTTT; cdr3_aa: CASSQDNQPQHF
v_call: TRBV20-1; d_call: TRBD2; clone_size: many; j_call: TRBJ2-5; cdr3_nt: TGCAGTGCTAGGGGGGGACTAGCGGGAGATGAGACCCAGTACTTC; cdr3_aa: CSARGGLAGDETQYF
v_call: TRBV7-6; d_call: .; clone_size: many; j_call: TRBJ2-1; cdr3_nt: TGTGCCAGCAGTCAACTTGGGGAGTACAATGAGCAGTTCTTC; cdr3_aa: CASSQLGEYNEQFF
v_call: TRBV30; d_call: .; clone_size: .; j_call: TRBJ1-1; cdr3_nt: TGTGCCTGGAGTGTATACAGCGAAGCTTTCTTT; cdr3_aa: CAWSVYSEAFF
v_call: TRBV6-1; d_call: .; clone_size: many; j_call: TRBJ1-6; cdr3_nt: TGTGCCAGCAGTGATACCAGAGATTTGGGGTCACCCCTCCACTTT; cdr3_aa: CASSDTRDLGSPLHF
v_call: TRBV29-1; d_call: .; clone_size: .; j_call: TRBJ1-1; cdr3_nt: TGCAGCGTTGGGGGGGTAGCTGAAGCTTTCTTT; cdr3_aa: CSVGGVAEAFF
v_call: TRBV4-2; d_call: .; clone_size: .; j_call: TRBJ2-4; cdr3_nt: TGTGCCAGCAGCCAAGGGGGGGCCAAAAACATTCAGTACTTC; cdr3_aa: CASSQGGAKNIQYF
v_call: TRBV6-5; d_call: .; clone_size: .; j_call: TRBJ1-3; cdr3_nt: TGTGCCAGCAGCCCCAGGGCAGCAACCTCTGGAAACACCATATATTTT; cdr3_aa: CASSPRAATSGNTIYF
v_call: TRBV5-4; d_call: TRBD1; clone_size: many; j_call: TRBJ2-7; cdr3_nt: TGTGCCAGCAGCTTGGACCCAGGGGGCGCGGAAGAGCAGTACTTC; cdr3_aa: CASSLDPGGAEEQYF
v_call: TRBV7-8; d_call: TRBD1; clone_size: once; j_call: TRBJ1-5; cdr3_nt: TGTGCCAGCAGCTACAGGGACAGGGATAATCAGCCCCAGCATTTT; cdr3_aa: CASSYRDRDNQPQHF
v_call: TRBV7-8; d_call: .; clone_size: .; j_call: TRBJ1-2; cdr3_nt: TGTGCCAGCAGCCTCCCGACAGGTGATAACTATGGCTACACCTTC; cdr3_aa: CASSLPTGDNYGYTF
v_call: TRBV4-1; d_call: TRBD2; clone_size: many; j_call: TRBJ2-1; cdr3_nt: TGCGCCAGCAGCCAAGGGACTAGCGGGGCCCGGGGGGAGCAGTTCTTC; cdr3_aa: CASSQGTSGARGEQFF
v_call: TRBV7-2; d_call: TRBD1; clone_size: many; j_call: TRBJ2-1; cdr3_nt: TGTGCCAGCAGCTTAGTGACAGGGGAAGAGCAGTTCTTC; cdr3_aa: CASSLVTGEEQFF
v_call: TRBV25-1; d_call: TRBD1; clone_size: .; j_call: TRBJ2-1; cdr3_nt: TGTGCTACCGACCAGGGGGCCCCCTCTTGGGAGCAGTTCTTC; cdr3_aa: CATDQGAPSWEQFF
v_call: TRBV13; d_call: .; clone_size: many; j_call: TRBJ1-3; cdr3_nt: TGTGCCAGCAGCTTAACAGGGACTGGAAACACCATATATTTT; cdr3_aa: CASSLTGTGNTIYF
v_call: TRBV29-1; d_call: .; clone_size: many; j_call: TRBJ2-5; cdr3_nt: TGCAGCGTTGAAGATCGAAGAGGGGACGAGACCCAGTACTTC; cdr3_aa: CSVEDRRGDETQYF
v_call: TRBV10-3; d_call: .; clone_size: many; j_call: TRBJ2-1; cdr3_nt: TGTGCCATCAGCGGGGGACTCGACTCCTACAATGAGCAGTTCTTC; cdr3_aa: CAISGGLDSYNEQFF
v_call: TRBV19; d_call: .; clone_size: .; j_call: TRBJ1-1; cdr3_nt: TGTGCCACTGAAAGGGGCGACACTGGAGCTTTCTTT; cdr3_aa: CATERGDTGAFF
v_call: TRBV30; d_call: .; clone_size: many; j_call: TRBJ1-6; cdr3_nt: TGTGCCTGGAGTGATATCGGATCACCCCTCCACTTT; cdr3_aa: CAWSDIGSPLHF
v_call: TRBV10-3; d_call: .; clone_size: .; j_call: TRBJ2-6; cdr3_nt: TGTGCCTTCAGTGAGTCCCCCCAGGACCCTGGGGCCAACGTCCTGACTTTC; cdr3_aa: CAFSESPQDPGANVLTF
v_call: TRBV24-1; d_call: .; clone_size: .; j_call: TRBJ2-7; cdr3_nt: TGTGCCACCAGTGATCGGCGGGTCTCCTACGAGCAGTACTTC; cdr3_aa: CATSDRRVSYEQYF
v_call: TRBV7-9; d_call: .; clone_size: many; j_call: TRBJ2-2; cdr3_nt: TGTGCCAGCAGCTTAGGATCGGGCGGCTTAGGGACCGGGGAGCTGTTTTTT; cdr3_aa: CASSLGSGGLGTGELFF
v_call: TRBV5-4; d_call: .; clone_size: few; j_call: TRBJ1-1; cdr3_nt: TGTGCCAGCAGCTTGCCGCGGGTGCGCACTGAAGCTTTCTTT; cdr3_aa: CASSLPRVRTEAFF
v_call: TRBV9; d_call: TRBD2; clone_size: few; j_call: TRBJ2-1; cdr3_nt: TGTGCCAGCAGCCCGAGCGGGAGACCCCCCTCCTACAATGAGCAGTTCTTC; cdr3_aa: CASSPSGRPPSYNEQFF
v_call: TRBV11-2; d_call: .; clone_size: .; j_call: TRBJ1-6; cdr3_nt: TGTGCCAGCAGGGTTGGAGGCCCGGGGTCACCCCTCCACTTT; cdr3_aa: CASRVGGPGSPLHF
v_call: TRBV12-3/TRBV12-4; d_call: TRBD1; clone_size: many; j_call: TRBJ2-3; cdr3_nt: TGTGCCAGCAGGACAGGGTGGGATACGCAGTATTTT; cdr3_aa: CASRTGWDTQYF
v_call: TRBV27; d_call: TRBD1; clone_size: many; j_call: TRBJ1-4; cdr3_nt: TGTGCCAGCAGTTCACAGCCGGGACAGGGGCGGATGAAACTGTTTTTT; cdr3_aa: CASSSQPGQGRMKLFF
v_call: TRBV12-3/TRBV12-4; d_call: TRBD1; clone_size: many; j_call: TRBJ1-2; cdr3_nt: TGTGCCAGCAGGGGAGGGGACAGTAACTATGGCTACACCTTC; cdr3_aa: CASRGGDSNYGYTF
v_call: TRBV28; d_call: TRBD1; clone_size: many; j_call: TRBJ2-7; cdr3_nt: TGTGCCAGCAGCCCAGGGACAGGGGGCGCGTTTTACGAGCAGTACTTC; cdr3_aa: CASSPGTGGAFYEQYF
v_call: TRBV20-1; d_call: TRBD2; clone_size: many; j_call: TRBJ2-1; cdr3_nt: TGCAGTGCTAGGCTTGCAGGACTAGCGAACAATGAGCAGTTCTTC; cdr3_aa: CSARLAGLANNEQFF
v_call: TRBV9; d_call: TRBD2; clone_size: many; j_call: TRBJ2-3; cdr3_nt: TGTGCCAGCAGCGCGGGGGACTACTACACAGATACGCAGTATTTT; cdr3_aa: CASSAGDYYTDTQYF
v_call: TRBV7-2; d_call: .; clone_size: .; j_call: TRBJ2-3; cdr3_nt: TGTGCCAGCAGCTCACCAGACTTTAAAAGGGATACGCAGTATTTT; cdr3_aa: CASSSPDFKRDTQYF
v_call: TRBV6-1; d_call: .; clone_size: .; j_call: TRBJ2-5; cdr3_nt: TGTGCCAGCAGTGCAGGGACACTCCTGGGGGAGACCCAGTACTTC; cdr3_aa: CASSAGTLLGETQYF
v_call: TRBV15; d_call: .; clone_size: .; j_call: TRBJ2-7; cdr3_nt: TGTGCCACCAGCGGGGGGGGGGGGCCTGGACTCGAGCAGTACTTC; cdr3_aa: CATSGGGGPGLEQYF
v_call: TRBV12-3/TRBV12-4; d_call: .; clone_size: many; j_call: TRBJ2-7; cdr3_nt: TGTGCCAGCAGGGGTTCGGGGGGCCCCCACGAGCAGTACTTC; cdr3_aa: CASRGSGGPHEQYF
v_call: TRBV28; d_call: TRBD2; clone_size: few; j_call: TRBJ2-3; cdr3_nt: TGTGCCAGCAGTCCCTCCAGCGGGGGGGGTCGGTGGGGCACAGATACGCAGTATTTT; cdr3_aa: CASSPSSGGGRWGTDTQYF
v_call: TRBV7-2; d_call: .; clone_size: many; j_call: TRBJ2-1; cdr3_nt: TGTGCCAGCAGCCCCAGGGTGGGGGGATGGGAAACCTACAATGAGCAGTTCTTC; cdr3_aa: CASSPRVGGWETYNEQFF
v_call: TRBV4-2; d_call: .; clone_size: many; j_call: TRBJ1-5; cdr3_nt: TGTGCCAGCAGCCAAGATTGGGGAGAGGGCCAGCCCCAGCATTTT; cdr3_aa: CASSQDWGEGQPQHF
v_call: TRBV24-1; d_call: .; clone_size: few; j_call: TRBJ2-1; cdr3_nt: TGTGCCAGCTCACCCTCAGCCGGCACCTACAATGAGCAGTTCTTC; cdr3_aa: CASSPSAGTYNEQFF
v_call: TRBV6-5; d_call: .; clone_size: many; j_call: TRBJ1-6; cdr3_nt: TGTGCCAGCAAACTAACGGTCACCTCTAATTCACCCCTCCACTTT; cdr3_aa: CASKLTVTSNSPLHF
v_call: TRBV5-1; d_call: .; clone_size: many; j_call: TRBJ2-7; cdr3_nt: TGCGCCAGCAGCCGCGCCGGAACCTACGAGCAGTACTTC; cdr3_aa: CASSRAGTYEQYF
v_call: TRBV28; d_call: .; clone_size: many; j_call: TRBJ1-5; cdr3_nt: TGTGCCAGCAGTTTCCTCGACAGACTCCGAGATCAGCCCCAGCATTTT; cdr3_aa: CASSFLDRLRDQPQHF